This T cell receptor (beta chain) emerged from a study of blood T cell repertoires in COVID-19. Only in-frame clones appear in the TCRdb table, and some are missing; sequencing was by immunoSEQ multiplex PCR. The sample has about 91,000 clones, around 80% seen once. The CDR3 has 16 amino acids. Germline trimming cut 4 bases from V and 1 base from J; bases unmatched to any gene: 7. Sample: peripheral blood. The receptor was isolated from a man between 65 and 80 years old with acute or convalescent COVID-19. J is TRBJ2-3 and V is TRBV5-3; TRBD2 agrees at 9 bases. TRBV5-3 is marked as an open reading frame, function uncertain. CDR3 residues: CARSPWTSEGTDTQYF. The CDR3 coding sequence is TGTGCCAGAAGCCCTTGGACTAGCGAGGGCACAGATACGCAGTATTTT.